This T cell receptor beta chain was profiled in a study of blood T cell repertoires in COVID-19 (dated by TCRdb to about 2020). About the study as a whole: The collaborator samples originated in the United States, Italy and Spain and spanned the acute and convalescent phases of COVID-19. The prospective study material was composed of cDNA or gDNA derived from T cells, B-cell-depleted T cells, or PBMCs. Deeply sampled blood TCRbeta repertoires from subjects exposed to, actively infected with, or recovered from COVID-19 were included in the dataset. The repertoires were released in a freely available public database intended as a resource for research on the immune response to SARS-CoV-2. Samples came from the ongoing ImmuneRACE study (first 160 participants) plus 1,254 subjects from 6 global collaborators. The sample metadata nearly always contained a de-identified subject ID, COVID-19 status, age in years and sex. Where available, HLA class I and class II types were obtained from metadata supplied by the sample provider rather than from assay-based typing.

Collaborating institutions collected whole blood in K2EDTA tubes following their own protocols. For TCRbeta analysis, collaborator samples were shipped as frozen whole blood, as isolated PBMCs, or as DNA extracted from either sample type. Points the paper makes about the study in general: Clinical and demographic metadata were provided uncurated, with the amount varying by source and participant.

TCRbeta CDR3 regions were amplified from genomic DNA using the immunoSEQ Assay, a bias-controlled multiplex PCR. On the authors' methods: Within the assay, amplification of reference gene primers was used to estimate how many nucleated cells each sample contained. Sequence reads were collapsed and filtered to measure the absolute abundance of every unique TCRbeta CDR3 rearrangement. For each sample, productive Simpson clonality was calculated by taking the square root of Simpson's diversity index across productive rearrangements. TCRdb provides this immuneACCESS table in a form limited to in-frame rearrangements. Some clones are lacking; in checked studies, under half of them reflect an unresolved V gene, and why the rest are absent is not known. Clonal size and the V and J genes are those of that table, whereas D and trimming came from the DNA. The sample includes approximately 80,000 clones, with 77% observed a single time. About 9.9% of the sample lies in the top ten.

This clone was found once. It lacks a known antigen. The record has no base qualities; no much larger clone is one base away. CDR1 and CDR2 are drawn from the germline V gene: SNHLY, FYNNEI. From the cysteine through the phenylalanine, the CDR3 covers 15 amino acids. The sequence is cut down to CDR3 DNA, 45 bases in frame from base 1. Compared with germline, V lacks 4 bases and J lacks 5 bases; bases without a gene match: 7. The clonotype originates from a human donor in a cohort sampled during active COVID-19. The V and J genes are TRBV2 and TRBJ2-1, with 8 central nucleotides matching TRBD2. Sequencing was carried out using peripheral blood. The CDR3 has the sequence CASSAGGGPNNEQFF. The nucleotides are TGTGCCAGCAGTGCGGGCGGGGGGCCCAACAATGAGCAGTTCTTC.